A selection of T cell receptor beta chains follows, all from one sample in a study of blood T cell repertoires in COVID-19. The data were produced by immunoSEQ multiplex PCR, yet TCRdb's version contains in-frame clones alone and is incomplete. The repertoire holds about 120,000 clones, around nine tenths seen once, with 4.3% in the top ten. Sequenced sample: peripheral blood. The receptors derive from a man between 60 and 70 years old with COVID-19, enrolled during active disease. Each CDR3 is given with its conserved first and last residue. A D gene is named only where the DNA matches it firmly. Rows may omit the clone size; those that give it use once, few, many or a size class.

DNA: TGTGCCAGCAGCGGACAGGGGGCAGGAGACTATGGCTACACCTTC
CDR3: CASSGQGAGDYGYTF
V: TRBV9
J: TRBJ1-2
D: TRBD1
size: few

DNA: TGTGCCAGTAGGGGCTCCGGGAAGCGTGATGGCTACACCTTC
CDR3: CASRGSGKRDGYTF
V: TRBV19
J: TRBJ1-2
D: NA
size: NA

DNA: TGTGCCAGCAGCGGCTCCGGGACAGGGGGTACTGAAGCTTTCTTT
CDR3: CASSGSGTGGTEAFF
V: TRBV5-4
J: TRBJ1-1
D: TRBD1
size: NA

DNA: TGTGCCAGCAGCGCCATTAGCGGGGGGCAAGAGACCCAGTACTTC
CDR3: CASSAISGGQETQYF
V: TRBV7-7
J: TRBJ2-5
D: TRBD2
size: NA

DNA: TGCAGCGTCGTGGCCGGGACAGCTAGCTATGGCTACACCTTC
CDR3: CSVVAGTASYGYTF
V: TRBV29-1
J: TRBJ1-2
D: TRBD1
size: NA

DNA: TGCGCCAGCAGCCTCGGGACAGGGAAGAACGAGCAGTACTTC
CDR3: CASSLGTGKNEQYF
V: TRBV5-1
J: TRBJ2-7
D: TRBD1
size: NA

DNA: TGCGCCAGCAGCTCTAGCGGGGGGGCCTACGAGCAGTACTTC
CDR3: CASSSSGGAYEQYF
V: TRBV5-1
J: TRBJ2-7
D: TRBD2
size: NA

DNA: TGCGCCAGCAGCCTATCAGGCGGGACGGAAGCCTACGAGCAGTACTTC
CDR3: CASSLSGGTEAYEQYF
V: TRBV5-1
J: TRBJ2-7
D: NA
size: NA

DNA: TGTGCCAGCAGCCGGACAGGGTATAATTCACCCCTCCACTTT
CDR3: CASSRTGYNSPLHF
V: TRBV7-2
J: TRBJ1-6
D: TRBD1
size: NA

DNA: TGTGCCAGCAGCCTAAGAGGGGGCGAAAGCAATCAGCCCCAGCATTTT
CDR3: CASSLRGGESNQPQHF
V: TRBV5-5
J: TRBJ1-5
D: TRBD1
size: NA

DNA: TGCGCCAGCAGACCTACAGGGGGCGGCTACAATGAGCAGTTCTTC
CDR3: CASRPTGGGYNEQFF
V: TRBV5-1
J: TRBJ2-1
D: TRBD1
size: NA

DNA: TGTGCCATCAGGGGACAGGGGCCCCAAGAGACCCAGTACTTC
CDR3: CAIRGQGPQETQYF
V: TRBV10-3
J: TRBJ2-5
D: TRBD1
size: once

DNA: TGTGCCAGCAGTGTTGATCAGGGGAACTTCTACGAGCAGTACTTC
CDR3: CASSVDQGNFYEQYF
V: TRBV25-1
J: TRBJ2-7
D: NA
size: NA

DNA: TGTGCCAGCAGCCTAATTCTGGCCACAGGGACCTACATGAACACTGAAGCTTTCTTT
CDR3: CASSLILATGTYMNTEAFF
V: TRBV2
J: TRBJ1-1
D: NA
size: NA

DNA: TGCGCCAGCAGCCAAGATCCCAATAGGGCAGGGGATTCACCCCTCCACTTT
CDR3: CASSQDPNRAGDSPLHF
V: TRBV4-3
J: TRBJ1-6
D: NA
size: NA

DNA: TGTGCCAGCAGCTTAGGAGGGCAGTCCTATGGCTACACCTTC
CDR3: CASSLGGQSYGYTF
V: TRBV7-8
J: TRBJ1-2
D: NA
size: NA